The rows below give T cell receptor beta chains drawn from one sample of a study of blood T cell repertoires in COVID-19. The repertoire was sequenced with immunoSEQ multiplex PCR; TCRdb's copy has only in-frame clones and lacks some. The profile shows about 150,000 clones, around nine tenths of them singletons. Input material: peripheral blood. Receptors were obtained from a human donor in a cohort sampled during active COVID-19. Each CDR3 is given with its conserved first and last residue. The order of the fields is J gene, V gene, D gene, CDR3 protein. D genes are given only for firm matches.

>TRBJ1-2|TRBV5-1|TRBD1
CASSRLGQGVNYGYTF
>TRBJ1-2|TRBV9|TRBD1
CASSPSQGAPGYTF
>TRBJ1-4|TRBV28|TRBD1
CASSSQGEGATNEKLFF
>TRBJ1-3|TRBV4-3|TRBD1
CASSQDRGVGGNTIYF
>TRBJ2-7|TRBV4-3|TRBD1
CASSQGLTGVYEQYF
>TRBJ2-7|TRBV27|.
CASSFWARSSYEQYF
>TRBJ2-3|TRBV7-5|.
CARHKQGGGTDTQYF
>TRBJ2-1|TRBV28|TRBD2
CASTGGAVNEQFF
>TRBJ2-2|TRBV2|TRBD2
CASSDGASGGNTGELFF
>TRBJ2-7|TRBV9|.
CASSVDGSLDEQYF
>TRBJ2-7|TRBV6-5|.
CASSYSTDSSYEQYF
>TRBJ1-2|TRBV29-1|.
CSVGHMDYGYTF
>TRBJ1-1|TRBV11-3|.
CASSPVSAVAFF
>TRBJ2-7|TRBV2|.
CASRDSDSEQYF
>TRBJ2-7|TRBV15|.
CATSSDSGLDPYEQYF
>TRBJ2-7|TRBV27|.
CATGVTLREQYF
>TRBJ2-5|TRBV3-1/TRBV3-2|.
CASSQDRRRARKTQYF
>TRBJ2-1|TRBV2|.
CASEGYRGDEQFF
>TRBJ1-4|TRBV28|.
CASSLADRGEKLFF
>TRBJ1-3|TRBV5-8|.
CASSLWGVSGNTIYF
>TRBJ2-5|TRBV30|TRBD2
CAWSGLAGGMLETQYF
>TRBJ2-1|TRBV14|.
CASSRGALSSYNEQFF
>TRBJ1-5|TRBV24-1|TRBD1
CATSDPTGDQPQHF
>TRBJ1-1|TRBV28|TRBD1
CASSDRAKLEAFF
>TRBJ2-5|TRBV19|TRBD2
CASSGLALEETQYF
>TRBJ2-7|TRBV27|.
CASSFGLVNEQYF
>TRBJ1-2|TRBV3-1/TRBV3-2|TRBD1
CASSRGQGDGYGYTF
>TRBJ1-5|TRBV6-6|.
CASSYSSGPQHF
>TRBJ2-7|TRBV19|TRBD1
CASSIPGQGKDEQYF
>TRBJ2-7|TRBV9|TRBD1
CASSNRQGSYEQYF
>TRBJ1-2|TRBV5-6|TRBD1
CASSAPTRQGSYGYTF
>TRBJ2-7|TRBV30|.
CAWSPGVVSYEQYF
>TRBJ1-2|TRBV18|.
CASSPQGGTNYGYTF
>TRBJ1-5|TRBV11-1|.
CASSLGPLGNQPQHF
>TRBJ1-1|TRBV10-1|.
CASSETRQSGTEAFF
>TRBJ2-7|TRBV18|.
CASSSRTGQYF
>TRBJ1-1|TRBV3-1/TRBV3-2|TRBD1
CASSRGGDRGKAFF
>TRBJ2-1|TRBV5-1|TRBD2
CASTSGSGRTEQFF
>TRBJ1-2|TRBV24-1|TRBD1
CATSDPGTGGDYGYTF
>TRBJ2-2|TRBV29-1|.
CSVVGGGVAGELFF
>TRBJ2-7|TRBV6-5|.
CASSYYRSSYEQYF
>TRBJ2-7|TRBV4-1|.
CASSQDDSPDYEQYF